This T cell receptor (beta chain) was found in a study of response to subunit inactivated influenza vaccine. General study results and limits: Researchers suggested that each seasonal influenza vaccination recruits few new T cells.

This clonotype was observed a few times. The antigen remains undetermined. J gave up 4 bases and V 6 bases, and 11 bases lay outside the gene matches. This CDR3 has 16 amino acids. Each CDR3 protein is one row after TCRdb ran MiXCR on the RT-PCR reads. The sample includes 650,000 to 800,000 distinct CDR3 sequences, roughly 13% of them seen just once. The chain joins TRBV12-3 or TRBV12-4 to TRBJ2-2, with TRBD2 matching over 7 bases. Here the sequenced sample was PBMCs from blood, taken 14 days before vaccination. This receptor was obtained from a middle-aged man who received an inactivated influenza vaccine. This CDR3 reads CASRSRRDYATGELFF. CDR3 coding DNA: TGTGCCAGCAGAAGTCGACGGGACTACGCCACCGGGGAGCTGTTTTTT.